This entry concerns a single TCR beta chain. As yet, its antigen is unknown. Spiked into each PCR were synthetic inline TR CDR3 controls of all V-J pairings. The protocol was immunoSEQ multiplex PCR, while the TCRdb copy is restricted to in-frame clones and leaves out a portion. This table has approximately 27,000 clones, 88% appearing once. The sample originates from a study of multiple sclerosis patients with progressive multifocal leukoencephalopathy. The study's findings and limits: At PML onset, no shared TRBV or TRBJ gene usage was seen. Findings may reflect JC virus infection or just general immunocompromise.

The V end was cut by 3 bases, the J end by 11 bases, with 11 bases between. This CDR3 is 12 amino acids long. Germline CDR1 is MNHEY and CDR2 is SVGAGI. Time point of the sample: before natalizumab initiation. What was sequenced was PBMCs. The sequence was collected from a human donor with multiple sclerosis. The rearrangement joins TRBV6-5 to TRBJ1-5; D ambiguous. The CDR3 sequence: CASSYGREAQHF. The CDR3 bases are TGTGCCAGCAGTTATGGAAGGGAAGCCCAGCATTTT.